This T cell receptor beta chain was recovered during a study of CXCR3-negative and CXCR3-positive naive CD8 T cells. In preparing the TRB cDNA libraries, 5' RACE with UMI labels was used. TCRdb derives one entry per CDR3 protein from the 5' RACE reads, leaving out DNA. This listing includes approximately 59,000 distinct CDR3 sequences. Worth noting for this clonotype: The antigen is undetermined.

CDR1 and CDR2 from the germline V gene are MNHEY and SMNVEV (reference sequence). CDR3 length equals 17 residues. General study findings and limits: The study found that naive CXCR3-negative and CXCR3-positive cells shared TRBV-TRBJ usage, while memory cells differed. Naive subsets displayed similar surface CD5, and TCR strength was inferred from TRB CDR3 properties. Naive CXCR3-positive cells had TRB CDR3s more hydrophobic than those of CXCR3-negative naive cells.

The chain couples TRBV27 to TRBJ2-7; TCRdb lists TRBD1, though no DNA is available to test this call. Sequenced material: naive CXCR3+ CD8+ T cells from blood. The sample's subset: CD45RO-CCR7+CD27+CD95- naive CD8+ T cells expressing CXCR3 (TNR3+). The clonotype originates from a human donor in good health. Some clones in this sample may be carry-over from other donors' samples. The CDR3 is CTSSFRDRGPTSYEQYF.